This TCR beta chain emerged from a study of blood T cells in healthy people across ages. Points from the study as a whole: TCR beta diversity, measured per million T cells, fell in a roughly linear way with age. Diversity estimates from one million T cells were considered underestimates.

Primers used in a second PCR of roughly 6 to 11 cycles were a sample-barcoded 5' primer and a J-beta primer mix. TCRdb recomputed calls from the 5' RACE reads with MiXCR, one row per CDR3 protein. The sample lists fewer than 800,000 distinct CDR3 sequences, 32% occurring once. The donors, healthy Caucasians from Russia, were aged about 6 to 95. Every donor gave 9 to 10 milliliters of peripheral blood. The CDR3 covers 12 residues. Germline CDR1 reads DFQATT; CDR2 reads SNEGSKA (reference sequence). Ten or more counts support this clonotype. Its matching antigen is unknown. The chain couples TRBV20-1 to TRBJ2-5; 9 nucleotides line up with TRBD2. The source of this sequence is a woman aged 80 or older in good health. The sequencing input was blood. The CDR3: CTERGAGETQYF. The CDR3 DNA is TGCACTGAGCGGGGGGCAGGGGAGACCCAGTACTTC.